This T cell receptor beta chain was documented in a study of T-cell memory formation after mild COVID-19. General study results and limits: Several responding clones turned up in pre-infection memory, indicating that cross-reactive memory may have taken part. Clones contracting across day 15 to 85 had a balanced CD4/CD8 profile; later expanding clones leaned CD4+.

Each CDR3 protein is one row after TCRdb ran MiXCR on the 5' RACE reads. The data show about 240,000 distinct CDR3 sequences, around a tenth seen once. Concerning this clonotype: The antigen is unknown.

V dropped 0 bases and J dropped 2 bases, with 14 bases sitting between them. This CDR3 has 16 amino acids. CDR1 is SGHRS, CDR2 YFSETQ, per germline. The sequencing input was PBMCs or a T cell subset sorted from them (not recorded which). The TCR sequence derives from a man between 18 and 29 years old who had mild COVID-19 (a few samples of this study predate the infection). Cell type and time point are not known. The chain links TRBV5-1 to TRBJ2-5; D gene unclear. The CDR3 bases are TGCGCCAGCAGCTTGGGGGCGCAGGCGCTTCAAGAGACCCAGTACTTC. Translated: CASSLGAQALQETQYF.